The rows below give T cell receptor beta chains drawn from one sample of a study of memory CD4+ T cells and cytomegalovirus serostatus. Libraries were prepared by immunoSEQ multiplex PCR; TCRdb keeps only in-frame clonotypes and omits some of them. In the table there are 55,000 to 80,000 clones, roughly 76% of which are singletons. Sequenced: memory CD4+ T cells from blood. Every receptor here comes from an adult in good health and CMV-seropositive. Both conserved end residues are part of each CDR3. Each record gives: D gene, V gene, clone size, J gene, CDR3 DNA, CDR3 protein. A D gene is named only where the DNA matches it firmly. Clone size is given for some rows only: seen once, a few or many times, or a class if the clone is expanded.

-	TRBV14	-	TRBJ1-3	TGTGCCAGCAGCCAAGTGGGGGAAATTTATGGAAACACCATATATTTT	CASSQVGEIYGNTIYF
TRBD1	TRBV7-8	-	TRBJ2-2	TGTGCCAGCAACCCTCAGGGGGTGATGAACACCGGGGAGCTGTTTTTT	CASNPQGVMNTGELFF
TRBD2	TRBV29-1	-	TRBJ2-1	TGCAGCGTTCGGCGGGAGACCTACAATGAGCAGTTCTTC	CSVRRETYNEQFF
-	TRBV28	-	TRBJ1-2	TGTGCCAGCAGTTTCCCCGGGGTCCTCGGCTATGGCTACACCTTC	CASSFPGVLGYGYTF
-	TRBV6-5	once	TRBJ2-1	TGTGCCAGCAGTTATAGCCCAACAGGGCGACAGTTCTTC	CASSYSPTGRQFF
-	TRBV5-6	-	TRBJ2-2	TGTGCCAGCAGCACCCCGACAGGTCGGGTCGGGGAGCTGTTTTTT	CASSTPTGRVGELFF
-	TRBV15	-	TRBJ1-1	TGTGCCACCAGCAAAGACATTTTGAACACTGAAGCTTTCTTT	CATSKDILNTEAFF
-	TRBV21-1	-	TRBJ2-7	TGTGCCAGCAGCCTCCGGACAGGGGACTACGAGCAGTACTTC	CASSLRTGDYEQYF
-	TRBV28	-	TRBJ2-7	TGTGCCAGCGGCCTCGGACTAACCACCTACGAGCAGTACTTC	CASGLGLTTYEQYF
TRBD1	TRBV6-1	-	TRBJ2-7	TGTGCCAGCAGCGCCCCGGGACAGGACGAGCAGTACTTC	CASSAPGQDEQYF
-	TRBV20-1	-	TRBJ2-1	TGCAGTGCTAGAGAGGACAATGAGCAGTTCTTC	CSAREDNEQFF
TRBD1	TRBV28	once	TRBJ2-7	TGTGCCAGCAGCGGGACAGGGTCTGGGAGGAACGGCTTC	CASSGTGSGRNGF
TRBD2	TRBV10-3	once	TRBJ2-7	TGTGCCATCACCCCCGTAGAGCGGGGAACCTACGAGCAGTACTTC	CAITPVERGTYEQYF
TRBD2	TRBV2	few	TRBJ2-5	TGTGCCAGCAGTGAGAGGCGGGGGAACCAAGAGACCCAGTACTTC	CASSERRGNQETQYF
-	TRBV7-9	-	TRBJ2-5	TGTGCCAGCAGCTTAGGGGACCTCCTAGAGACCCAGTACTTC	CASSLGDLLETQYF
TRBD2	TRBV27	few	TRBJ2-1	TGTGCCAGCAGTTCGGCGGGAGCCCCCTACAATGAGCAGTTCTTC	CASSSAGAPYNEQFF
-	TRBV2	-	TRBJ2-5	TGTGCCAGCAGTGATAATAGCGTAGAGACCCAGTACTTC	CASSDNSVETQYF
TRBD2	TRBV5-4	-	TRBJ2-1	TGTGCCAGCCGGGGCGGGAGTGGGAATGAGCAGTTCTTC	CASRGGSGNEQFF
-	TRBV4-2	-	TRBJ2-2	TGTGCCAGCAGCCAAGAAAACGCCCCGATCGGGGAGCTGTTTTTT	CASSQENAPIGELFF
TRBD2	TRBV25-1	few	TRBJ2-5	TGTGCCAGCAGTGAATCTCGGGGGGGGCAGTTTGAGACCCAGTACTTC	CASSESRGGQFETQYF
-	TRBV10-3	-	TRBJ2-2	TGTGCCATCAGTGAGTGGCAGAACACCGGGGAGCTGTTTTTT	CAISEWQNTGELFF
-	TRBV27	few	TRBJ2-5	TGTGCCAGCAGTTTCGCAGAACAAGAGACCCAGTACTTC	CASSFAEQETQYF
-	TRBV5-6	-	TRBJ1-2	TGTGCCAGCACCGCGCCATGGCGGAGGGCGAATTATGGCTACACCTTC	CASTAPWRRANYGYTF
-	TRBV28	-	TRBJ1-2	TGTGCCAGCAGGATCCAGGGAGCTAACTATGGCTACACCTTC	CASRIQGANYGYTF
-	TRBV6-5	-	TRBJ1-5	TGTGCCAGCAGTTCTCGGGTAGCATATCAGCCCCAGCATTTT	CASSSRVAYQPQHF
-	TRBV28	-	TRBJ1-3	TGTGCCAGCAGTTCGACATCCTCCTCTGGAAACACCATATATTTT	CASSSTSSSGNTIYF
TRBD1	TRBV5-1	-	TRBJ1-3	TGCGCCAGCAGCCCCGACAGGGCGGACACCATATATTTT	CASSPDRADTIYF